The T cell receptor beta chain under discussion was sequenced for a study of OX40 agonist ivuxolimab in advanced cancers. As for the study in general: Of mixed ages from about 23 to 79 and averaging roughly 66 years, the group was roughly 85% male. Partial responses occurred in three patients (one hepatocellular carcinoma, two cutaneous melanoma). Antecedent anti-PD-1, anti-PD-L1 or anti-CTLA-4 therapy was permissible, with about 39% having received some.

In regard to this clone: Its antigen is as yet unknown.

The V gene end was trimmed by 7 bases and the J gene end by 4 bases; junction bases not matched to a gene: 12. Germline loops: CDR1 SQVTM, CDR2 ANQGSEA. The CDR3 has 16 residues. General study findings and limits: Patients who responded partially at 0.1-3.0 mg/kg showed clonal expansion ranking among the lowest.

Assay: immunoSEQ multiplex PCR; the TCRdb copy retains only in-frame clones and omits some. The sample has 70,000 to 95,000 clones; 70% to 90% are singletons. The chain links TRBV29-1 to TRBJ2-3; TRBD2 matches 12 bases. This TCR was sampled from an adult with an advanced solid tumor such as melanoma, head and neck, liver or kidney cancer. Specimen: CD4+ or CD8+ T cells sorted from blood, collected in a trial of the OX40 agonist ivuxolimab. The CDR3 nucleotides are TGCAGCGCCGATGGGGGTACTAGCGGGGGGCCAGATACGCAGTATTTT. The encoded protein is CSADGGTSGGPDTQYF.